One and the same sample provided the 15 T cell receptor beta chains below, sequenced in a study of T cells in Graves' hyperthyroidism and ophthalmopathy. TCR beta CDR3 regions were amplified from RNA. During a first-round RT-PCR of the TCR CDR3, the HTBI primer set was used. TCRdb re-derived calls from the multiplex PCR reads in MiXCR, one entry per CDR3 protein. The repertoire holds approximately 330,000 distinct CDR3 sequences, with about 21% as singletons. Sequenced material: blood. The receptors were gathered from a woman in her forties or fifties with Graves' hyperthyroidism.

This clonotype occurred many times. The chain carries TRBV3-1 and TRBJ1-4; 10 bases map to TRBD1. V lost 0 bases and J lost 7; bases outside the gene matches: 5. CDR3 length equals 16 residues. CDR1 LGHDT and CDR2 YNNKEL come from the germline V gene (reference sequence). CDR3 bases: TGTGCCAGCAGCCAAGATCTAGGACAGGGGGGTGAAAAACTGTTTTTT. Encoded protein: CASSQDLGQGGEKLFF.

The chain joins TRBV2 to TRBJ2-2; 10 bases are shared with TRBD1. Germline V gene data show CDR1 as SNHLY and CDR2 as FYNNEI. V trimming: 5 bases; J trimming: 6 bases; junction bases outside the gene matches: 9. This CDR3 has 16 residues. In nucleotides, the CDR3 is TGTGCCAGCAGTTCGACCGGGACAGGGGTGTCCGGGGAGCTGTTTTTT. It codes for CASSSTGTGVSGELFF. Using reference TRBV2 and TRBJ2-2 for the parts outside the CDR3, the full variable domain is EPEVTQTPSHQVTQMGQEVILRCVPISNHLYFYWYRQILGQKVEFLVSFYNNEISEKSEIFDDQFSVERPDGSNFTLKIRSTKLEDSAMYFCASSSTGTGVSGELFFGEGSRLTVL.

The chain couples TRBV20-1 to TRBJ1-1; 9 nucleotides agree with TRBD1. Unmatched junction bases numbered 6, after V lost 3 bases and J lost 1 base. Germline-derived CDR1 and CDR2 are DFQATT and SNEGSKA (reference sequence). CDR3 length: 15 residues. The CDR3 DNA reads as TGCAGTGCTAGGTCTCCGGGACAGGGGAACACTGAAGCTTTCTTT. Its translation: CSARSPGQGNTEAFF.

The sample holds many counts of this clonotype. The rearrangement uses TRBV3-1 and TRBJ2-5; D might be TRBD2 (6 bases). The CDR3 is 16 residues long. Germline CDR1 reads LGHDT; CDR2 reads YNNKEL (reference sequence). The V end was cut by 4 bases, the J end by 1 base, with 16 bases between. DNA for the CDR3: TGTGCCAGCAGCCGTTCAGGTATTAGCGGCCAAGAGACCCAGTACTTC. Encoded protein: CASSRSGISGQETQYF.

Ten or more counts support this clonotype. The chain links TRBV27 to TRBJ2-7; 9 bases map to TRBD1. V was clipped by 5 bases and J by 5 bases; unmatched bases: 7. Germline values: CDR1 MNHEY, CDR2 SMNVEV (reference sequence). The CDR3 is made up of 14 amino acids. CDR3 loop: CASSRTGALNEQYF. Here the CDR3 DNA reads TGTGCCAGCAGTAGGACAGGGGCCCTTAACGAGCAGTACTTC.

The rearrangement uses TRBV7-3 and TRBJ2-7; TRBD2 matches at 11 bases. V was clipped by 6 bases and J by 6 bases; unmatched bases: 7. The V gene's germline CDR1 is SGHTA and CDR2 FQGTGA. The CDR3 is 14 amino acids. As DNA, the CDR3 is TGTGCCAGCAGTCCTAGCGGGGGGTCTTCCGAGCAGTACTTC. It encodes CASSPSGGSSEQYF.

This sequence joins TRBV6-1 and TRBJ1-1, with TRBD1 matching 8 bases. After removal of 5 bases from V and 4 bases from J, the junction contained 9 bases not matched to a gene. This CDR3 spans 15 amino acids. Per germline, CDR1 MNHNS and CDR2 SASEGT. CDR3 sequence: CASSRSGDRGTEAFF. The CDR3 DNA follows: TGTGCCAGCAGTAGAAGCGGAGACAGGGGCACTGAAGCTTTCTTT.

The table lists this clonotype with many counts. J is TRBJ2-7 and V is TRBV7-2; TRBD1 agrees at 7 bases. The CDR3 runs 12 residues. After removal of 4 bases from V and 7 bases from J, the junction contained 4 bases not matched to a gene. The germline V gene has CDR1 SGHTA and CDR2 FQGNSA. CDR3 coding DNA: TGTGCCAGCAGCTACAGGGGACGGGAGCAGTACTTC. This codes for CASSYRGREQYF.

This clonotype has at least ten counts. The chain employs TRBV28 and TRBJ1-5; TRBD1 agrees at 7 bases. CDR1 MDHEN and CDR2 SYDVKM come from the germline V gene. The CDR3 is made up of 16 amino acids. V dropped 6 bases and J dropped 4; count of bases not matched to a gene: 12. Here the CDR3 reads CASSSYSGTANQPQHF. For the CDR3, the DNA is TGTGCCAGCAGCTCCTACTCCGGGACAGCAAATCAGCCCCAGCATTTT.

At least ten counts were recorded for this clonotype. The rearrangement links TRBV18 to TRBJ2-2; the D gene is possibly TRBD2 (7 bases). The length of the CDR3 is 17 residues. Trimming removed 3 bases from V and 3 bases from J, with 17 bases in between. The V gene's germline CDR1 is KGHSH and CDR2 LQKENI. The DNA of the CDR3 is TGTGCCAGCTCACCCAGAGGGGGGGCGAAGTACACCGGGGAGCTGTTTTTT. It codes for CASSPRGGAKYTGELFF.

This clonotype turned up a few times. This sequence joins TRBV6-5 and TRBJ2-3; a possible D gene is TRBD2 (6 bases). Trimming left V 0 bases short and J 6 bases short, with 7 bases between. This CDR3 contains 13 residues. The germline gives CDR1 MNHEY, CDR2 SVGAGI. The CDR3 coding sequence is TGTGCCAGCAGTTACTCCCGGGAGGATACGCAGTATTTT. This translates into CASSYSREDTQYF.

CDR3 sequence: CASRTSGTGSRGETQYF. The CDR3 nucleotides read TGTGCCAGCAGGACATCCGGGACAGGTTCTAGAGGAGAGACCCAGTACTTC. The chain has TRBV2 and TRBJ2-5; 8 bases are shared with TRBD1. The CDR3 length is 17 residues. The V and J ends lost 6 bases and 4 bases, in that order; junction bases with no gene match: 16. CDR1 is SNHLY and CDR2 is FYNNEI in the germline V gene. The whole variable domain, filled in from reference TRBV2 and TRBJ2-5, reads EPEVTQTPSHQVTQMGQEVILRCVPISNHLYFYWYRQILGQKVEFLVSFYNNEISEKSEIFDDQFSVERPDGSNFTLKIRSTKLEDSAMYFCASRTSGTGSRGETQYFGPGTRLLVL.

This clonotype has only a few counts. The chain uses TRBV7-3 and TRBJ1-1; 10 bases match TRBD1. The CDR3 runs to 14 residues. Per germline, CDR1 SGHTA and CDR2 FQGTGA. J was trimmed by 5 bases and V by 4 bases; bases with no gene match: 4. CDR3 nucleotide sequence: TGTGCCAGCAGCTCGACAGGGGGCTATACTGAAGCTTTCTTT. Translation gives CASSSTGGYTEAFF.

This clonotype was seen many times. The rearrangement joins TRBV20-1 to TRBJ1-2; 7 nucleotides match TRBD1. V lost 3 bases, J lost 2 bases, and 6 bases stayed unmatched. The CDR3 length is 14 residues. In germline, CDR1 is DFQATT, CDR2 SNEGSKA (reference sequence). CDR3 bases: TGCAGTGCTAGCAACTACAGGGGAAACTATGGCTACACCTTC. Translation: CSASNYRGNYGYTF.

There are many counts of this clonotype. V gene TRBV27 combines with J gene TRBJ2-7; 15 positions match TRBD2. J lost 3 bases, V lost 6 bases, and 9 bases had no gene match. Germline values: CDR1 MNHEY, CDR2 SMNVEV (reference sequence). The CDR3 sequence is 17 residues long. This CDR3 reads CASSPGLAGGPNYEQYF. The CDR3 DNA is TGTGCCAGCAGCCCCGGACTAGCGGGAGGGCCGAACTACGAGCAGTACTTC.